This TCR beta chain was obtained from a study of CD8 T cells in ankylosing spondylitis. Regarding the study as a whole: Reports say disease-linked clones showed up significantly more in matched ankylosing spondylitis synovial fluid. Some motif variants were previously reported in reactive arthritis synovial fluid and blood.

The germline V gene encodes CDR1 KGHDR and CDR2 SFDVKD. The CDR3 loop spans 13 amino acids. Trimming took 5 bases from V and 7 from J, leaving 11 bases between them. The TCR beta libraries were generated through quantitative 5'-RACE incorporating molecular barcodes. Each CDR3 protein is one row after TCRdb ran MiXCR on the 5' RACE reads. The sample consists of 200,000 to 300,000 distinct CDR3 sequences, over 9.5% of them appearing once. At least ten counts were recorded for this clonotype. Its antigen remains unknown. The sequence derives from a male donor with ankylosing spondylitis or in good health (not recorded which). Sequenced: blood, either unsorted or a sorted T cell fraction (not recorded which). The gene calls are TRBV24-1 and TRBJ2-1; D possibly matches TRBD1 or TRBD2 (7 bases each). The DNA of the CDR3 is TGTGCCACCAGTGCCCAGGGGGGGAATGAGCAGTTCTTC. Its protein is CATSAQGGNEQFF.